These 29 T cell receptor beta chains were sequenced from one sample in a study of T cell responses to AZD1222 COVID-19 vaccine. Method: immunoSEQ multiplex PCR; TCRdb's copy keeps in-frame clones and lacks some. The sample has 150,000 or so clones, approximately 90% seen once; the top ten hold roughly 1.3%. This specimen was peripheral blood, taken on day 0 of AZD1222 vaccination. These receptor sequences come from an adult in good health.

This clone was detected only once. The chain uses TRBV4-2 and TRBJ2-1; maybe TRBD2 (6 bases). CDR3 length: 12 amino acids. The V gene lost 2 bases and the J gene lost 7 bases, with 6 bases spanning the gap. Germline V gene sequence: CDR1 LGHNA, CDR2 YNFKEQ. This CDR3 is CASSQSGNEQFF. As DNA, the CDR3 is TGTGCCAGCAGCCAAAGCGGGAATGAGCAGTTCTTC.

The gene calls are TRBV10-3 and TRBJ2-3; D possibly corresponds to TRBD2 (5 bases). The CDR3 totals 15 residues. V was clipped by 6 bases and J by 6 bases, with 19 bases between them. Germline V gives CDR1 ENHRY, CDR2 SYGVKD. The CDR3 here is CAISLLREVLDTQYF. DNA of the CDR3: TGTGCCATCAGCTTGCTCCGGGAAGTCTTGGATACGCAGTATTTT.

The rearrangement joins TRBV13 to TRBJ2-2; D uncertain. Trimming shortened V by 5 bases and J by 4 bases, and 20 bases separated the two germline ends. This CDR3 region has 17 residues. Germline V gives CDR1 PRHDT, CDR2 FYEKMQ (reference sequence). CDR3 in DNA: TGTGCCAGCAGCCCACCGGTCGGTGGGATGGGCACCGGGGAGCTGTTTTTT. Translated: CASSPPVGGMGTGELFF.

This rearrangement joins TRBV18 to TRBJ1-6; 7 bases map to TRBD1. This CDR3 has 16 amino acids. CDR1 KGHSH and CDR2 LQKENI come from the germline V gene. V trimming: 6 bases; J trimming: 2 bases; junction bases outside the gene matches: 7. The CDR3 DNA sequence: TGTGCCAGCTCGGTGACAGGGCAGGCCTATAATTCACCCCTCCACTTT. This gives the protein CASSVTGQAYNSPLHF.

The rearrangement joins TRBV11-2 to TRBJ2-7; 10 nucleotides agree with TRBD1. Germline assignment: CDR1 SGHAT and CDR2 FQNNGV. The CDR3 loop spans 18 amino acids. V lost 5 bases and J lost 2; bases outside the gene matches: 15. The CDR3 spells CASSPSSRDRGQPYEQYF. The CDR3 nucleotides are TGTGCCAGCAGCCCTTCGTCCCGGGACAGGGGTCAGCCCTACGAGCAGTACTTC. Full variable domain (outside the CDR3, taken from reference TRBV11-2 and TRBJ2-7): EAGVAQSPRYKIIEKRQSVAFWCNPISGHATLYWYQQILGQGPKLLIQFQNNGVVDDSQLPKDRFSAERLKGVDSTLKIQPAKLEDSAVYLCASSPSSRDRGQPYEQYFGPGTRLTVT.

The chain employs TRBV6-1 and TRBJ2-2, with D perhaps TRBD2 (5 bases). Germline loops: CDR1 MNHNS, CDR2 SASEGT. CDR3 length: 15 amino acids. Trimming shortened V by 3 bases and J by 4 bases, and 12 bases separated the two germline ends. CDR3 bases: TGTGCCAGCAGTGAGAGGGCACGGGGCACCGGGGAGCTGTTTTTT. It codes for CASSERARGTGELFF.

J is TRBJ1-2 and V is TRBV23-1; TRBD1 matches 11 bases. TRBV23-1 is noted as an ORF with a role that remains uncertain. The CDR3 totals 15 residues. With V trimmed by 4 bases and J by 3 bases, 4 bases remained unmatched. Here the CDR3 DNA reads TGCGCCAGCAGTCCCTGGACAGGGGGCTACTATGGCTACACCTTC. Amino acids: CASSPWTGGYYGYTF.

This chain uses TRBV3-1 (or the pseudogene TRBV3-2) with TRBJ2-1; 7 nucleotides agree with TRBD2. J was trimmed by 3 bases and V by 0 bases; bases with no gene match: 5. This CDR3 spans 16 amino acids. Per germline, CDR1 LGHDT and CDR2 YNNKEL (reference sequence). The CDR3 nucleotides read TGTGCCAGCAGCCAAGATGGGCTAGCGGTCTACAATGAGCAGTTCTTC. Translated: CASSQDGLAVYNEQFF.

The rearrangement joins TRBV12-5 to TRBJ2-3; 11 bases agree with TRBD2. This CDR3 is built from 17 residues. Germline-derived CDR1 and CDR2 are LGHNT and FRNRAP. With 6 bases clipped from V and 2 bases from J, the junction kept 10 bases outside the gene matches. CDR3 loop: CASGLAGAHLNTDTQYF. The CDR3, as DNA: TGTGCTAGTGGACTAGCGGGGGCCCATTTGAACACAGATACGCAGTATTTT.

V usage is TRBV28 and J usage is TRBJ1-2; 7 nucleotides line up with TRBD1. CDR1 and CDR2 (germline): MDHEN, SYDVKM. The CDR3 runs 16 residues. V shed 2 bases and J 4 bases; nucleotides not matched to a gene: 10. DNA for the CDR3: TGTGCCAGCAGTTTAAATAAGGGGGCTCCGATCTATGGCTACACCTTC. Translated, it gives CASSLNKGAPIYGYTF.

V and J are TRBV7-9 and TRBJ1-3, with D maybe TRBD1 (6 bases). Per the germline V gene, CDR1 is SEHNR and CDR2 is FQNEAQ (reference sequence). The CDR3 extends over 15 amino acids. Trimming pared 3 bases from V and 2 bases from J, leaving 11 bases between. The CDR3 sequence is CASSLETGTGNTIYF. The CDR3 DNA is TGTGCCAGCAGCTTGGAAACAGGGACTGGAAACACCATATATTTT.

This clone appeared a few times. The V gene is TRBV27, the J gene TRBJ2-7; 9 positions agree with TRBD1. CDR1 MNHEY and CDR2 SMNVEV come from the germline V gene (reference sequence). The length of the CDR3 is 13 residues. Losses at the gene ends were 7 bases for V and 1 base for J; bases not matched to a gene: 2. The CDR3 DNA reads as TGTGCCAGCACCGACAGGGGGTCCTACGAGCAGTACTTC. Protein product: CASTDRGSYEQYF.

The rearrangement links TRBV2 to TRBJ2-1; 8 bases are shared with TRBD2. The germline CDR1 and CDR2 sequences are SNHLY and FYNNEI. This CDR3 contains 15 residues. V dropped 10 bases and J dropped 3; count of bases not matched to a gene: 11. The CDR3 loop reads CATGCGGYLYNEQFF. DNA of the CDR3: TGTGCCACCGGATGCGGGGGGTACCTCTACAATGAGCAGTTCTTC.

J is TRBJ2-7 and V is TRBV5-5; tentative D call: TRBD1 (5 bases). V was clipped by 4 bases and J by 3 bases, with 8 bases between them. CDR1 SGHKS and CDR2 YYEKEE come from the germline V gene (reference sequence). This CDR3 is 12 amino acids long. The CDR3 sequence is CASSKDNYEQYF. In DNA, the CDR3 is TGTGCCAGCAGCAAGGACAACTACGAGCAGTACTTC.

The count of this clone is one. As DNA, the CDR3 is TGTGCCAGTAGCCTTGAGGACAGGGGGCGCCTGGAAGCTTTCTTT. Its protein is CASSLEDRGRLEAFF. J is TRBJ1-1 and V is TRBV19, with 11 bases lining up with TRBD1. J was trimmed by 8 bases and V by 6 bases; bases with no gene match: 11. In germline, CDR1 is LNHDA, CDR2 SQIVND (reference sequence). The CDR3 loop spans 15 amino acids.

This sequence joins TRBV27 and TRBJ2-7; 11 bases match TRBD2. Trimming at V came to 6 bases and at J to 2 bases, leaving 15 bases not matched to a gene. From germline, CDR1 is MNHEY and CDR2 SMNVEV (reference sequence). The CDR3 contains 18 residues. This CDR3 is CASSLGGSGGASPYEQYF. The DNA of the CDR3 is TGTGCCAGCAGCCTCGGCGGTAGCGGGGGGGCCAGTCCCTACGAGCAGTACTTC.

The chain employs TRBV2 and TRBJ1-4; TRBD1 aligns across 7 bases. CDR3 length: 18 residues. The V segment lost 6 bases and the J segment 2 bases; nucleotides outside the gene matches: 15. CDR1 is SNHLY and CDR2 is FYNNEI in the germline V gene. CDR3 sequence: CASRGQAGGPLTNEKLFF. The DNA for the CDR3 is TGTGCCAGCAGGGGTCAGGCAGGGGGACCCTTGACTAATGAAAAACTGTTTTTT. Variable domain in full (rest from reference TRBV2 and TRBJ1-4): EPEVTQTPSHQVTQMGQEVILRCVPISNHLYFYWYRQILGQKVEFLVSFYNNEISEKSEIFDDQFSVERPDGSNFTLKIRSTKLEDSAMYFCASRGQAGGPLTNEKLFFGSGTQLSVL.

CDR3 DNA: TGCGCCAGCAGCCAAGATGACAGGGCTGGCACTGAAGCTTTCTTT. This encodes CASSQDDRAGTEAFF. This chain connects TRBV4-3 to TRBJ1-1; 7 bases match TRBD1. The CDR3 covers 15 residues. The V gene end was trimmed by 0 bases and the J gene end by 4 bases; junction bases not matched to a gene: 5. Germline CDR1 is LGHNA and CDR2 is YSLEER.

The V call is TRBV9, the J call TRBJ2-7; D is undetermined. Per the germline V gene, CDR1 is SGDLS and CDR2 is YYNGEE. Trimming removed 2 bases from V and 2 bases from J, with 14 bases in between. The CDR3 covers 15 residues. The DNA for the CDR3 is TGTGCCAGCAGCGTTAGTTTGGAGAGTACCTACGAGCAGTACTTC. This translates into CASSVSLESTYEQYF.

The rearrangement joins TRBV12-5 to TRBJ2-7; perhaps TRBD1 as D (6 bases). The V gene lost 1 base and the J gene lost 3 bases, with 7 bases spanning the gap. The CDR3 has 13 residues. The V gene's germline CDR1 is LGHNT and CDR2 FRNRAP. CDR3 loop: CASGLDRDYEQYF. The CDR3 DNA follows: TGTGCTAGTGGTTTGGACAGGGACTACGAGCAGTACTTC.

The chain carries TRBV6-5 and TRBJ2-5; D uncertain. The CDR3 length is 12 residues. Germline lookup yields CDR1 MNHEY and CDR2 SVGAGI. Trimming cost V 7 bases and J 5 bases, with 11 bases left between them. This CDR3 is CASTWVGETQYF. As DNA, the CDR3 is TGTGCCAGCACTTGGGTGGGGGAGACCCAGTACTTC.

The V gene is TRBV28, the J gene TRBJ1-6; 8 nucleotides agree with TRBD1. Losses at the gene ends were 3 bases for V and 7 bases for J; bases not matched to a gene: 8. This CDR3 spans 16 amino acids. Germline lookup yields CDR1 MDHEN and CDR2 SYDVKM. The chain's CDR3 is CASSFPSGGGNSPLHF. The CDR3 region has the DNA TGTGCCAGCAGTTTTCCATCAGGGGGCGGGAATTCACCCCTCCACTTT.

The CDR3 spells CASSAIGTAMNTEAFF. Here the CDR3 DNA reads TGTGCCAGCTCAGCCATCGGGACGGCTATGAACACTGAAGCTTTCTTT. The rearrangement joins TRBV18 to TRBJ1-1; tentatively, D is TRBD1 (5 bases). The ends were cut back, 5 bases at V and 0 bases at J, with 16 bases in the middle. The CDR3 sequence is 16 residues long. Germline V gives CDR1 KGHSH, CDR2 LQKENI.

The chain carries TRBV29-1 and TRBJ2-7; 7 bases are shared with TRBD1. Germline loops: CDR1 SQVTM, CDR2 ANQGSEA. V lost 0 bases and J lost 10; bases outside the gene matches: 15. The CDR3 sequence is 15 residues long. CDR3 nucleotides: TGCAGCGTTGAAGATGGGACCGGGACAGTGAGAGTTCAGTACTTC. It codes for CSVEDGTGTVRVQYF.

The chain uses TRBV3-1 (or the pseudogene TRBV3-2) and TRBJ2-3; perhaps D is TRBD1 or TRBD2 (7 bases each). CDR3 size: 13 residues. Trimming removed 8 bases from V and 6 bases from J, with 15 bases in between. CDR1 is LGHDT, CDR2 YNNKEL, per germline (reference sequence). The CDR3 loop is CASGGDRWDTQYF. For the CDR3, the DNA is TGTGCCAGCGGGGGGGACAGATGGGATACGCAGTATTTT.

V and J are TRBV7-8 and TRBJ1-5; 7 nucleotides line up with TRBD1. Germline V gene lookup returns CDR1 SGHVS and CDR2 FQNEAQ. J lost 8 bases, V lost 6 bases, and 7 bases had no gene match. This CDR3 has 13 amino acids. The CDR3 sequence: CASSRDSFKPQHF. CDR3 in DNA: TGTGCCAGCAGTCGGGACAGTTTTAAGCCCCAGCATTTT.

The V call is TRBV6-2 or TRBV6-3, the J call TRBJ2-4; perhaps TRBD1 as D (6 bases). Trimming left V 0 bases short and J 7 bases short, with 13 bases between. This CDR3 comprises 15 residues. CDR1 MNHEY and CDR2 SVGEGT come from the germline V gene. CDR3 sequence: CASSYSGGEANIQYF. The CDR3 region has the DNA TGTGCCAGCAGTTACTCAGGGGGAGAGGCGAACATTCAGTACTTC.

This chain connects TRBV6-6 to TRBJ1-2; D is ambiguous. The V end was cut by 0 bases, the J end by 4 bases, with 15 bases between. This CDR3 has 16 amino acids. Germline V gene sequence: CDR1 MNHNY, CDR2 SVGAGI (reference sequence). CDR3: CASSYSSLAEGYGYTF. The CDR3 DNA reads TGTGCCAGCAGTTACTCGAGTCTGGCGGAAGGCTATGGCTACACCTTC.

The rearrangement links TRBV7-2 to TRBJ1-1; 9 nucleotides match TRBD1. From germline, CDR1 is SGHTA and CDR2 FQGNSA. V was clipped by 5 bases and J by 3 bases; unmatched bases: 13. The CDR3 is 17 residues long. CDR3 nucleotide sequence: TGTGCCAGCAGCCACCCCCCCCGGACAGGGGTCCACACTGAAGCTTTCTTT. Protein sequence: CASSHPPRTGVHTEAFF.